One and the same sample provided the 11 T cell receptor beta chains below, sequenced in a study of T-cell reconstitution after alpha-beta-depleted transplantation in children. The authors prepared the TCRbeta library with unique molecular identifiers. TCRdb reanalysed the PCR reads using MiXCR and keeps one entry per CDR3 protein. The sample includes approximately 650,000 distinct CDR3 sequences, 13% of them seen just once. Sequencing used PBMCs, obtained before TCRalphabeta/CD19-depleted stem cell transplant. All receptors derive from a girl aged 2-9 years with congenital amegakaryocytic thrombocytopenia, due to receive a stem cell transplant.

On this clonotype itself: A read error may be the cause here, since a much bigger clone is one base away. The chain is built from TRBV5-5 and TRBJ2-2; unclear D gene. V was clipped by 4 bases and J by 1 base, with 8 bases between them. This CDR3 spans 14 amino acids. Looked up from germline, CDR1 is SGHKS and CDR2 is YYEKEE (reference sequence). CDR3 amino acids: CASSAGRNTGELFF. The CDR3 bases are TGTGCCAGCAGCGCCGGGCGGAACACCGGGGAGCTGTTTTTT.

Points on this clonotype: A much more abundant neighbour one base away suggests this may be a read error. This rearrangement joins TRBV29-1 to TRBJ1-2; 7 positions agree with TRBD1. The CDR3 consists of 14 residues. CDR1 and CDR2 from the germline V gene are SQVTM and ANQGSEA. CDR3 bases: TGCAGCGTTGAAGATCTAGGGGGCTCCGCTGGCCACACCTTC. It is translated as CSVEDLGGSAGHTF.

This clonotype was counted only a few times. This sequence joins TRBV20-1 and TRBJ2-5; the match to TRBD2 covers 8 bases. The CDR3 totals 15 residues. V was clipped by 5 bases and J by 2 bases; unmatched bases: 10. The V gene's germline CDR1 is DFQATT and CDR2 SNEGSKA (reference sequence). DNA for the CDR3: TGCAGTGCTCTGAGACTAGCGCCTTCACAAGAGACCCAGTACTTC. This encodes CSALRLAPSQETQYF.

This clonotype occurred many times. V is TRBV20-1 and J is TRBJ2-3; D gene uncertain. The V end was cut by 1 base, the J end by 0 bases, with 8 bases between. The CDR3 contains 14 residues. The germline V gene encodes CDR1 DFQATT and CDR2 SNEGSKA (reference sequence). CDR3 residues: CSARVHASTDTQYF. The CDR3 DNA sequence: TGCAGTGCTAGAGTTCATGCGAGCACAGATACGCAGTATTTT.

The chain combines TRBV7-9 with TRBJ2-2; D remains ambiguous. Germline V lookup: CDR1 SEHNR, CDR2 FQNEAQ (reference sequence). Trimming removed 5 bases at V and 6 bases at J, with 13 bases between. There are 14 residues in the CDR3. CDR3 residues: CASSPRAAAGELFF. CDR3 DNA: TGTGCCAGCAGCCCACGGGCCGCGGCCGGGGAGCTGTTTTTT. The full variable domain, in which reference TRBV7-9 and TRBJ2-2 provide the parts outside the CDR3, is DTGVSQNPRHKITKRGQNVTFRCDPISEHNRLYWYRQTLGQGPEFLTYFQNEAQLEKSRLLSDRFSAERPKGSFSTLEIQRTEQGDSAMYLCASSPRAAAGELFFGEGSRLTVL.

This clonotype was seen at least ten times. CDR3 nucleotides: TGTGCCAGCAGCTTTCGGACTAGCGGGAGGACGAACACCGGGGAGCTGTTTTTT. As protein: CASSFRTSGRTNTGELFF. V usage is TRBV6-5 and J usage is TRBJ2-2; 14 positions agree with TRBD2. Trimming took 6 bases from V and 0 from J; bases not matched to a gene: 6. The CDR3 sequence is 18 residues long. Germline CDR1 and CDR2: MNHEY and SVGAGI.

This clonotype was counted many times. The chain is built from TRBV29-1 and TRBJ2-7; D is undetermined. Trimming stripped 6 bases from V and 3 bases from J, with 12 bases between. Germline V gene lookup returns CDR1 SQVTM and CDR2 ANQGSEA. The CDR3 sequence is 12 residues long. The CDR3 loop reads CSVPNGNYEQYF. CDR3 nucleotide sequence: TGCAGCGTCCCAAATGGGAACTACGAGCAGTACTTC.

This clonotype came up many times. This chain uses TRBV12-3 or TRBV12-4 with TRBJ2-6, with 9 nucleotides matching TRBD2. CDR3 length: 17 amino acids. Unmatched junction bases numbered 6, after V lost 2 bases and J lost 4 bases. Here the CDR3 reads CASSLIAGDRGANVLTF. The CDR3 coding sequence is TGTGCCAGCAGTTTAATAGCGGGAGATAGGGGGGCCAACGTCCTGACTTTC.

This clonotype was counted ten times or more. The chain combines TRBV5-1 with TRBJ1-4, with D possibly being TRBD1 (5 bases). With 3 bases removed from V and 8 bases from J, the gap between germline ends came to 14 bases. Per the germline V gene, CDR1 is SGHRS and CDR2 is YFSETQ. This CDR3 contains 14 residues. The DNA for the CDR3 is TGCGCCAGCAGCTCATTGGGCACAGGAGAAAAACTGTTTTTT. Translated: CASSSLGTGEKLFF.

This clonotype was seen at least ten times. This CDR3 reads CSAQGTSMIYEQYF. The DNA of the CDR3 is TGCAGTGCCCAGGGGACATCCATGATCTACGAGCAGTACTTC. The gene calls are TRBV20-1 and TRBJ2-7; TRBD1 is a possible D gene (6 bases). The CDR3 loop spans 14 amino acids. Germline V gives CDR1 DFQATT, CDR2 SNEGSKA (reference sequence). V was trimmed by 6 bases and J by 3 bases, leaving 18 bases between them.

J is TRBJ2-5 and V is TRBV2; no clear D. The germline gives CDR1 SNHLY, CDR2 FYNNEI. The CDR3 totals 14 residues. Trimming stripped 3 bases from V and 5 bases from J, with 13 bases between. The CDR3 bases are TGTGCCAGCAGTGATAGGCAGCCTCCGGAGACCCAGTACTTC. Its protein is CASSDRQPPETQYF. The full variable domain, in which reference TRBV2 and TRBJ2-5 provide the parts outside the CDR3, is EPEVTQTPSHQVTQMGQEVILRCVPISNHLYFYWYRQILGQKVEFLVSFYNNEISEKSEIFDDQFSVERPDGSNFTLKIRSTKLEDSAMYFCASSDRQPPETQYFGPGTRLLVL.